Below are 11 T cell receptor beta chains sequenced from a single sample in a study of T cell responses to AZD1222 COVID-19 vaccine. TCRdb's table, derived via immunoSEQ multiplex PCR, lists solely in-frame clones and lacks some. The sample shows some 180,000 clones, around nine tenths of them seen only once. Sequencing was performed on peripheral blood, taken 28 days after the second AZD1222 dose. These receptor sequences come from an adult who received the AZD1222 COVID-19 vaccine.

V gene TRBV21-1 combines with J gene TRBJ2-4; the table's D call of TRBD1 was not tested on the DNA. TRBV21-1 constitutes a pseudogene. CDR3 length: 13 residues. CDR3 region: CASTSGHRNIQYF. The DNA of the CDR3 is TGTGCCAGCACCTCGGGACATAGAAACATTCAGTACTTC.

The chain combines TRBV11-2 with TRBJ2-7, with 9 bases identical to TRBD2. The V and J ends lost 3 bases and 6 bases, in that order; junction bases with no gene match: 12. Germline assignment: CDR1 SGHAT and CDR2 FQNNGV. The CDR3 contains 16 residues. CDR3 residues: CASSFGASGAFGEQYF. The DNA for the CDR3 is TGTGCCAGCAGCTTTGGTGCTAGCGGGGCTTTTGGCGAGCAGTACTTC.

This clone was seen more than once but under ten times. The chain recombines TRBV2 with TRBJ2-7; TRBD1 matches at 10 bases. Germline assignment: CDR1 SNHLY and CDR2 FYNNEI. CDR3 size: 14 residues. The V segment lost 4 bases and the J segment 4 bases; nucleotides outside the gene matches: 4. CDR3 DNA: TGTGCCAGCAGTGGAACGGGACAGGGGTACGAGCAGTACTTC. Translated, it gives CASSGTGQGYEQYF.

CDR3 DNA sequence: TGTGCCAGCAGTTACAGTCGTCAGGGCTTGGACTATGGCTACACCTTC. Protein sequence: CASSYSRQGLDYGYTF. The chain links TRBV6-5 to TRBJ1-2; D may be TRBD1 (5 bases). V lost 2 bases, J lost 3 bases, and 16 bases lay in between. Germline V gives CDR1 MNHEY, CDR2 SVGAGI. The length of the CDR3 is 16 residues.

V and J are TRBV30 and TRBJ1-3; no firm D call. CDR1 GTSNPN and CDR2 SVGIG come from the germline V gene (reference sequence). The CDR3 consists of 17 residues. Trimming took off 0 bases at V and 0 bases at J, with 15 bases between the two ends. CDR3 bases: TGTGCCTGGAGTGTACTGGGGAATTTGGGCTCTGGAAACACCATATATTTT. It specifies CAWSVLGNLGSGNTIYF. The full variable domain, rest sourced from reference TRBV30 and TRBJ1-3, is SQTIHQWPATLVQPVGSPLSLECTVEGTSNPNLYWYRQAAGRGLQLLFYSVGIGQISSEVPQNLSASRPQDRQFILSSKKLLLSDSGFYLCAWSVLGNLGSGNTIYFGEGSWLTVV.

This chain joins TRBV10-1 and TRBJ2-7; the D is unclear. CDR3 length equals 13 residues. Between the trimmed V and J ends, which lost 5 bases and 6 bases, there was a span of 14 bases. Per the germline V gene, CDR1 is WNHNN and CDR2 is SYGVQD (reference sequence). The CDR3 region has the DNA TGCGCCAGCAGTTTAGGAGTGGGATCCGAGCAGTACTTC. Translating it yields CASSLGVGSEQYF.

The V and J genes are TRBV3-1 (or the pseudogene TRBV3-2) and TRBJ1-2, with D perhaps TRBD1 (6 bases). Trimming left V 4 bases short and J 7 bases short, with 19 bases between. Germline values: CDR1 LGHDT, CDR2 YNNKEL (reference sequence). The CDR3 sequence is 15 residues long. In DNA, the CDR3 is TGTGCCAGCAGCCCCTACCCACAGGGAAACGCTGGCTACACCTTC. Protein sequence: CASSPYPQGNAGYTF.

V usage is TRBV5-1 and J usage is TRBJ2-5, with D maybe TRBD1 (6 bases). V was cut by 4 bases and J by 1 base, with 11 bases left in between. CDR1 and CDR2 (germline): SGHRS, YFSETQ. The CDR3 runs 14 residues. DNA for the CDR3: TGCGCCAGCAGCGTGGACAGCGCCCAAGAGACCCAGTACTTC. Its translation is CASSVDSAQETQYF. Full variable domain (outside the CDR3, taken from reference TRBV5-1 and TRBJ2-5): KAGVTQTPRYLIKTRGQQVTLSCSPISGHRSVSWYQQTPGQGLQFLFEYFSETQRNKGNFPGRFSGRQFSNSRSEMNVSTLELGDSALYLCASSVDSAQETQYFGPGTRLLVL.

As concerns this clone: The junction does not match germline at one end; this may be a read error. The chain carries TRBV2 and TRBJ2-3; D may correspond to TRBD1 or TRBD2 (6 bases each). Germline V gene lookup returns CDR1 SNHLY and CDR2 FYNNEI. CDR3 length: 14 residues. CDR3 in amino acids: CTSRGRTSTDTQYF. The CDR3 DNA sequence: TGTACCAGCCGGGGGCGGACTAGCACAGATACGCAGTATTTT.

The V call is TRBV6-5, the J call TRBJ1-1, with 7 bases that match TRBD1. Germline trimming cut 7 bases from V and 4 bases from J; bases unmatched to any gene: 9. In germline, CDR1 is MNHEY, CDR2 SVGAGI. The CDR3 extends over 14 amino acids. The CDR3 protein is CASTAGAGGTEAFF. DNA of the CDR3: TGTGCCAGCACCGCGGGGGCAGGGGGCACTGAAGCTTTCTTT.

V is TRBV4-1 and J is TRBJ2-7; D is possibly TRBD1 or TRBD2 (5 bases each). The CDR3 is made up of 14 amino acids. Germline CDR1 and CDR2: MGHRA and YSYEKL. Trimming removed 2 bases at V and 1 base at J, with 9 bases between. This chain's CDR3 is CASSQREGSYEQYF. In nucleotides, the CDR3 is TGCGCCAGCAGCCAAAGAGAGGGGTCCTACGAGCAGTACTTC.